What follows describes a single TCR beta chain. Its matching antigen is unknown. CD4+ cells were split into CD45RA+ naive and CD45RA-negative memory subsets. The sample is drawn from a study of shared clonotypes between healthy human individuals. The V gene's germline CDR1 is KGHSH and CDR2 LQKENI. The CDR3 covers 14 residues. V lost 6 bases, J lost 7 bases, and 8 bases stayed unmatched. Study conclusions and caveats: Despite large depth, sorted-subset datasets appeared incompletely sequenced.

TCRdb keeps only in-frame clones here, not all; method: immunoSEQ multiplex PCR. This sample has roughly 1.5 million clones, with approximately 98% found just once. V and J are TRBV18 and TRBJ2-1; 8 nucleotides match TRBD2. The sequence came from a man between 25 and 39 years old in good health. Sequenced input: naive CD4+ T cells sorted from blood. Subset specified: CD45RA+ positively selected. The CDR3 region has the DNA TGTGCCAGCTCGAAACGGGAGGGCAGGAATGAGCAGTTCTTC. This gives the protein CASSKREGRNEQFF.